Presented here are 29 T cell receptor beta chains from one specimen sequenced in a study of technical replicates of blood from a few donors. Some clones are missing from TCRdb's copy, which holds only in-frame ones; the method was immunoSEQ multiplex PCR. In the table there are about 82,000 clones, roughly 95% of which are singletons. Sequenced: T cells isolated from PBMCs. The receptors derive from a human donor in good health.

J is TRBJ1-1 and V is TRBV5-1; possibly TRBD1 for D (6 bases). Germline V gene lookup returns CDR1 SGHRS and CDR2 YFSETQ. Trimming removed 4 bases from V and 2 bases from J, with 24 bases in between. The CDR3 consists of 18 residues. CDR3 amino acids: CASSRGGGDRAGNTEAFF. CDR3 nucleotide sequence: TGCGCCAGCAGCCGAGGGGGAGGGGATCGTGCGGGAAACACTGAAGCTTTCTTT.

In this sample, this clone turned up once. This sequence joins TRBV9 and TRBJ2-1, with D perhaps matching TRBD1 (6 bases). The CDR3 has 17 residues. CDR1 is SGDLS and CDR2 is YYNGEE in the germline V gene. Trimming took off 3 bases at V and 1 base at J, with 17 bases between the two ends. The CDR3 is CASSGGSQGSSYNEQFF. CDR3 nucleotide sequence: TGTGCCAGCAGCGGGGGTTCACAGGGTTCTTCCTACAATGAGCAGTTCTTC.

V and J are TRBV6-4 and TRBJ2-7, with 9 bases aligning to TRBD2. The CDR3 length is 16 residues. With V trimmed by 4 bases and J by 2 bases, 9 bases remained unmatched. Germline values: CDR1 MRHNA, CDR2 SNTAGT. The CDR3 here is CASSASKGGRAYEQYF. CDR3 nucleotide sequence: TGTGCCAGCAGTGCCTCCAAGGGCGGGAGGGCCTACGAGCAGTACTTC.

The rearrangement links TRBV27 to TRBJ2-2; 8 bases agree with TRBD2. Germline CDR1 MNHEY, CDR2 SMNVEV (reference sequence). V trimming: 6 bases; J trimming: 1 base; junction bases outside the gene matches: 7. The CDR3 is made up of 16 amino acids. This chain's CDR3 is CASRQIAGKNTGELFF. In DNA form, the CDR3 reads TGTGCCAGCAGGCAGATAGCGGGGAAGAACACCGGGGAGCTGTTTTTT.

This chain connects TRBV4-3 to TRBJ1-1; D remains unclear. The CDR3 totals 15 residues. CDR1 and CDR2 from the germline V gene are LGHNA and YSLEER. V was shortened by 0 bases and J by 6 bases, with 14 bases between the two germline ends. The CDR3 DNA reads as TGCGCCAGCAGCCAAGATCTAAGGAGAGACCCTGAAGCTTTCTTT. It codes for CASSQDLRRDPEAFF.

The CDR3 region is CASSMTSGRTEQFF. The CDR3 coding sequence is TGTGCCAGTAGTATGACCAGCGGGAGAACGGAGCAGTTCTTC. J is TRBJ2-1 and V is TRBV19; 8 bases align to TRBD2. The CDR3 spans 14 residues. CDR1 LNHDA and CDR2 SQIVND come from the germline V gene (reference sequence). V shed 3 bases, J shed 10 bases, and the junction held 8 bases outside the gene matches.

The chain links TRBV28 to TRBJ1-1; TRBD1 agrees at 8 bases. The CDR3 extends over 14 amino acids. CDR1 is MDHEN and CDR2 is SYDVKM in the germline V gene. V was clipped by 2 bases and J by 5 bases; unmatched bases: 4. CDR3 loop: CASSLTGGRTEAFF. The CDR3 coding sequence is TGTGCCAGCAGTTTAACAGGGGGGCGGACTGAAGCTTTCTTT.

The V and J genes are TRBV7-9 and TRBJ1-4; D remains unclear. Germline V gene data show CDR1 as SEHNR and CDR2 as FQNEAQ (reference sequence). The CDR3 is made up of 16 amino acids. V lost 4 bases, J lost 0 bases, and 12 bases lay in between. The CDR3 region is CASSSDTPATNEKLFF. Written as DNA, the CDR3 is TGTGCCAGCAGCTCCGACACACCCGCAACTAATGAAAAACTGTTTTTT.

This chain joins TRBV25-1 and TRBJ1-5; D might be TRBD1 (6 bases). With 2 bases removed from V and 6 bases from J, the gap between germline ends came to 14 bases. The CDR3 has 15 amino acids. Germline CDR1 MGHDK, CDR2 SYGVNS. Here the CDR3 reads CASSEPGVFAQPQHF. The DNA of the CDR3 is TGTGCCAGCAGTGAACCAGGGGTTTTCGCTCAGCCCCAGCATTTT.

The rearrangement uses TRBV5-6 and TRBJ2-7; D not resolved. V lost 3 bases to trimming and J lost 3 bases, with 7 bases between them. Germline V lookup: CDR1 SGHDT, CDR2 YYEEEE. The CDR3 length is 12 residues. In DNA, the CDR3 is TGTGCCAGCAGCTATATTAGCTACGAGCAGTACTTC. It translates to CASSYISYEQYF.

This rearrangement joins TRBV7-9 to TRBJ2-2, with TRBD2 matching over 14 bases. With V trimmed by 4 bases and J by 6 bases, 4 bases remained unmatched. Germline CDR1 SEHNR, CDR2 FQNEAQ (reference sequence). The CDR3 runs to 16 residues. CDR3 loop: CASSYSGLAGAGELFF. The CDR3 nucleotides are TGTGCCAGCAGCTACTCGGGACTAGCGGGAGCCGGGGAGCTGTTTTTT.

CDR3 coding DNA: TGTGCCAGCAGCTACGGCGGAGTCTACAATGAGCAGTTCTTC. Translating it yields CASSYGGVYNEQFF. The rearrangement joins TRBV7-6 to TRBJ2-1; D is uncertain. V lost 4 bases, J lost 3 bases, and 10 bases lay in between. Germline V lookup: CDR1 SGHVS, CDR2 FNYEAQ. The CDR3 is 14 residues long.

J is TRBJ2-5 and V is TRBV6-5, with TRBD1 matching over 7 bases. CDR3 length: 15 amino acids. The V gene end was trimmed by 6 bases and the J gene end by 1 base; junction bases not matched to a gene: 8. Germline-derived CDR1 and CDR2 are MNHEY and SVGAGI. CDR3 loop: CASRTVGDSQETQYF. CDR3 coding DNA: TGTGCCAGCAGGACCGTGGGGGACAGCCAAGAGACCCAGTACTTC.

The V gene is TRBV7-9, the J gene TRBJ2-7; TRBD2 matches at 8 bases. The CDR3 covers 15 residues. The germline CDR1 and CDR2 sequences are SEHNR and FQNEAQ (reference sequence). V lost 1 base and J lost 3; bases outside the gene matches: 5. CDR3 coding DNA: TGTGCCAGCAGCTTAGAGTCTAGCGGGCTCTACGAGCAGTACTTC. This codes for CASSLESSGLYEQYF.

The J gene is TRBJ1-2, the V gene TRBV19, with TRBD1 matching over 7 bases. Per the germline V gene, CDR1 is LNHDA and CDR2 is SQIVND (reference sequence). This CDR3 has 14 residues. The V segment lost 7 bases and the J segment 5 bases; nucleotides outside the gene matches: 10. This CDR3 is CASMDRSTRYGYTF. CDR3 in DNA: TGTGCCAGTATGGACAGGTCAACTCGATATGGCTACACCTTC.

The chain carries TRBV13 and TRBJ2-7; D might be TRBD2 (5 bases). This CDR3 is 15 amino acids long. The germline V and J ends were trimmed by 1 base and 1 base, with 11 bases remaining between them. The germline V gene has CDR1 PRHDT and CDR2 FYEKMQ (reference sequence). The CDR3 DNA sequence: TGTGCCAGCAGCTTAGAAGGACTTCGGTCCTACGAGCAGTACTTC. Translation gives CASSLEGLRSYEQYF. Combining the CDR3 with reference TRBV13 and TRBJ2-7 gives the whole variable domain AAGVIQSPRHLIKEKRETATLKCYPIPRHDTVYWYQQGPGQDPQFLISFYEKMQSDKGSIPDRFSAQQFSDYHSELNMSSLELGDSALYFCASSLEGLRSYEQYFGPGTRLTVT.

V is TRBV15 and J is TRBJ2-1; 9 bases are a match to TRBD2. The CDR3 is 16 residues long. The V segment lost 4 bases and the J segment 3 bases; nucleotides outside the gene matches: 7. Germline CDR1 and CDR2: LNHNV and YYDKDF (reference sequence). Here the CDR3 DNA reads TGTGCCACCAGCAAAAACTTAGCGGGAGTCTACAATGAGCAGTTCTTC. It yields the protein CATSKNLAGVYNEQFF.

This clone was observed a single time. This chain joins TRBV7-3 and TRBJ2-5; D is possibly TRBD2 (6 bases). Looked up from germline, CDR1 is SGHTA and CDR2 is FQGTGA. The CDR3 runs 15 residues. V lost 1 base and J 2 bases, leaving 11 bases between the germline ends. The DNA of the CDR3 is TGTGCCAGCAGCTTAAGTCCGGCGGGACAAGAGACCCAGTACTTC. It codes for CASSLSPAGQETQYF.

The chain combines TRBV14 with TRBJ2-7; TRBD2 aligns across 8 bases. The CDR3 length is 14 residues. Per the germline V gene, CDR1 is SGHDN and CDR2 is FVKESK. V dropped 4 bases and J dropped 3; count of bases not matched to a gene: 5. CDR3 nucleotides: TGTGCCAGCAGCCTGAGCGGGAGAGGCTACGAGCAGTACTTC. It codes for CASSLSGRGYEQYF.

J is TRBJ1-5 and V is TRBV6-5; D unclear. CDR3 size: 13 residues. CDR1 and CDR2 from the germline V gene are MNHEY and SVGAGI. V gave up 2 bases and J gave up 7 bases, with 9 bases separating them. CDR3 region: CASSYGERQPQHF. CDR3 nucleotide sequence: TGTGCCAGCAGTTACGGAGAGAGGCAGCCCCAGCATTTT.

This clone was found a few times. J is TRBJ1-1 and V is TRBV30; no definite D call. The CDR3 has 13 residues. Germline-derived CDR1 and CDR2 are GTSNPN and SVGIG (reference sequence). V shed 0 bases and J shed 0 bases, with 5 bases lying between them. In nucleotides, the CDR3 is TGTGCCTGGAGTGTCAGGATGAACACTGAAGCTTTCTTT. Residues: CAWSVRMNTEAFF.

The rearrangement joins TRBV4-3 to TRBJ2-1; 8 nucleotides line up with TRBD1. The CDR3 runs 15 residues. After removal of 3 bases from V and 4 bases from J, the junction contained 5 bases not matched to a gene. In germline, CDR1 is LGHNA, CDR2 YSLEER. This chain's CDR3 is CASSHSWTGYNEQFF. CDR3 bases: TGCGCCAGCAGCCACTCGTGGACAGGGTACAATGAGCAGTTCTTC.

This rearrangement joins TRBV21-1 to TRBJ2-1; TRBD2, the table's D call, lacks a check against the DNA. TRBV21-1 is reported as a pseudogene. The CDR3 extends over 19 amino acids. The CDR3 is CASSTSRTSGSSSYNEQFF. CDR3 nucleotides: TGTGCCAGCAGCACTAGTAGGACTAGCGGGTCTAGCTCCTACAATGAGCAGTTCTTC.

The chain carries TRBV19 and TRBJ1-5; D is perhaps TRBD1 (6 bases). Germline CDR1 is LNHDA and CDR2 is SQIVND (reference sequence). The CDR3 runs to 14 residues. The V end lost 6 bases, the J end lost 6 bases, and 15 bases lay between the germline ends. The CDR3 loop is CASSMTGARQPQHF. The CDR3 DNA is TGTGCCAGTAGCATGACAGGAGCCCGTCAGCCCCAGCATTTT. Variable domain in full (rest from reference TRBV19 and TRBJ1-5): DGGITQSPKYLFRKEGQNVTLSCEQNLNHDAMYWYRQDPGQGLRLIYYSQIVNDFQKGDIAEGYSVSREKKESFPLTVTSAQKNPTAFYLCASSMTGARQPQHFGDGTRLSIL.

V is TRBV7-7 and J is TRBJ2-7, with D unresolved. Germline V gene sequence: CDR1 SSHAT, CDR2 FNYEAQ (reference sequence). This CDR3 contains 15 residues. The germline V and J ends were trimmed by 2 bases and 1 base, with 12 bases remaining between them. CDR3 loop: CASSLFAGPSYEQYF. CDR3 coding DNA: TGTGCCAGCAGCTTATTTGCAGGCCCTTCCTACGAGCAGTACTTC.

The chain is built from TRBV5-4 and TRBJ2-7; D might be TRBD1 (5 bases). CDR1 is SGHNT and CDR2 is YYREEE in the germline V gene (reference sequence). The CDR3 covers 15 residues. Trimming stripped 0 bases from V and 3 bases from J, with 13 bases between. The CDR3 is CASSLDRGYGYEQYF. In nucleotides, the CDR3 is TGTGCCAGCAGCTTGGATAGGGGATATGGCTACGAGCAGTACTTC. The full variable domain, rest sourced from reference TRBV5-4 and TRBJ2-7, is ETGVTQSPTHLIKTRGQQVTLRCSSQSGHNTVSWYQQALGQGPQFIFQYYREEENGRGNFPPRFSGLQFPNYSSELNVNALELDDSALYLCASSLDRGYGYEQYFGPGTRLTVT.

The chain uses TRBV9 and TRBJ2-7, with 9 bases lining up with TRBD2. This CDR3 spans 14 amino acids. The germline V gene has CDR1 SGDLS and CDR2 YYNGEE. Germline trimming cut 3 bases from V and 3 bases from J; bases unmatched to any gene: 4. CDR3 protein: CASSGGTSSYEQYF. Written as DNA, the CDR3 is TGTGCCAGCAGCGGCGGGACTAGCAGCTACGAGCAGTACTTC.

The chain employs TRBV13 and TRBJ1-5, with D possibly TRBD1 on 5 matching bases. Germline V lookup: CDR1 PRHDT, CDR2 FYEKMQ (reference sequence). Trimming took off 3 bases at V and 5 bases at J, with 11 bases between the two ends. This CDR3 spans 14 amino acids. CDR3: CASSLGGTYQPQHF. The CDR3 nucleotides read TGTGCCAGCAGCTTGGGAGGGACCTATCAGCCCCAGCATTTT.

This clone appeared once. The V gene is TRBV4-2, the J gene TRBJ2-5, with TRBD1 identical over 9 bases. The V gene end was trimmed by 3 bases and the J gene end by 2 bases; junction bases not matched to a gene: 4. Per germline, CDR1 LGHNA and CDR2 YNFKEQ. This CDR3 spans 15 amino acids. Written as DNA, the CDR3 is TGTGCCAGCAGCCAGGGGACAGGGTTTCAAGAGACCCAGTACTTC. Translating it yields CASSQGTGFQETQYF.